Presented here are 18 T cell receptor beta chains from one specimen sequenced in a study of blood T cell repertoires in COVID-19. TCRdb's table, derived via immunoSEQ multiplex PCR, lists solely in-frame clones and lacks some. The sample has about 470,000 clones, around 90% seen once. The source material was PBMCs or T cells enriched from blood (not recorded which). These receptors all stem from a woman younger than 35 who had recovered from COVID-19.

This clone was seen more than once but under ten times. The CDR3 region is CASTTSGGETQYF. DNA of the CDR3: TGTGCCAGCACCACCAGCGGGGGGGAGACCCAGTACTTC. The chain combines TRBV6-5 with TRBJ2-5, with 9 bases lining up with TRBD2. V lost 7 bases and J lost 5; bases outside the gene matches: 5. Germline V gene lookup returns CDR1 MNHEY and CDR2 SVGAGI. This CDR3 has 13 residues.

The chain has TRBV5-1 and TRBJ2-5; 8 bases line up with TRBD1. V trimming: 0 bases; J trimming: 7 bases; junction bases outside the gene matches: 5. The CDR3 spans 14 residues. The V gene's germline CDR1 is SGHRS and CDR2 YFSETQ. CDR3 residues: CASSLGGQGATQYF. The CDR3 DNA follows: TGCGCCAGCAGCTTGGGGGGCCAGGGGGCGACCCAGTACTTC.

The rearrangement links TRBV7-8 to TRBJ2-6; weak D call: TRBD2 (5 bases). V was cut by 0 bases and J by 4 bases, with 16 bases left in between. Germline V CDR1 and CDR2: SGHVS, FQNEAQ. This CDR3 has 18 residues. The CDR3 sequence: CASSLAGGGLRGANVLTF. In DNA, the CDR3 is TGTGCCAGCAGCTTAGCTGGAGGCGGTCTTCGAGGGGCCAACGTCCTGACTTTC.

V usage is TRBV7-8 and J usage is TRBJ1-6; 12 bases match TRBD1. The CDR3 totals 16 residues. V trimming: 0 bases; J trimming: 9 bases; junction bases outside the gene matches: 3. Germline V gene data show CDR1 as SGHVS and CDR2 as FQNEAQ. The CDR3 bases are TGTGCCAGCAGCTTAGCCCGGGACAGGGGGCTTTCACCCCTCCACTTT. Amino acid sequence: CASSLARDRGLSPLHF. The full variable domain, its missing parts supplied by reference TRBV7-8 and TRBJ1-6, is GAGVSQSPRYKVAKRGQDVALRCDPISGHVSLFWYQQALGQGPEFLTYFQNEAQLDKSGLPSDRFFAERPEGSVSTLKIQRTQQEDSAVYLCASSLARDRGLSPLHFGNGTRLTVT.

The V gene is TRBV4-1, the J gene TRBJ1-4; TRBD1 agrees at 9 bases. The CDR3 runs to 15 residues. In germline, CDR1 is MGHRA, CDR2 YSYEKL. Germline trimming cut 4 bases from V and 7 bases from J; bases unmatched to any gene: 7. Here the CDR3 DNA reads TGCGCCAGCAGCCCCTTACAGGGGGCTGGTGAAAAACTGTTTTTT. The encoded protein is CASSPLQGAGEKLFF.

This chain connects TRBV5-4 to TRBJ2-5, with 7 bases lining up with TRBD2. CDR3 length: 14 residues. The germline V gene encodes CDR1 SGHNT and CDR2 YYREEE (reference sequence). V trimming: 5 bases; J trimming: 6 bases; junction bases outside the gene matches: 10. The CDR3 loop reads CASRVYGGRQTQYF. CDR3 coding DNA: TGTGCCAGCAGGGTATACGGGGGGAGACAGACCCAGTACTTC.

V and J are TRBV4-1 and TRBJ1-1; D is ambiguous. Trimming removed 4 bases at V and 1 base at J, with 7 bases between. Germline lookup yields CDR1 MGHRA and CDR2 YSYEKL. The CDR3 loop spans 13 amino acids. The CDR3 reads CASSPPGNTEAFF. The DNA for the CDR3 is TGCGCCAGCAGCCCTCCAGGGAACACTGAAGCTTTCTTT.

As regards this clone: The sample carries other DNA sequences with the same CDR3. Written as DNA, the CDR3 is TGCAGTGCTGGCCCCTCCTACGAGCAGTACTTC. Protein product: CSAGPSYEQYF. This chain connects TRBV20-1 to TRBJ2-7; D is unresolved. CDR1 is DFQATT and CDR2 is SNEGSKA in the germline V gene (reference sequence). The CDR3 totals 11 residues. V was cut by 5 bases and J by 0 bases, with 5 bases left in between.

The chain uses TRBV2 and TRBJ1-5, with no clear D. Trimming took 2 bases from V and 0 from J, leaving 8 bases between them. Germline CDR1 and CDR2: SNHLY and FYNNEI. CDR3 length: 15 amino acids. CDR3 region: CASSERSYSNQPQHF. The CDR3 coding sequence is TGTGCCAGCAGTGAAAGGAGTTATAGCAATCAGCCCCAGCATTTT. The variable domain in full, completed from reference TRBV2 and TRBJ1-5, reads EPEVTQTPSHQVTQMGQEVILRCVPISNHLYFYWYRQILGQKVEFLVSFYNNEISEKSEIFDDQFSVERPDGSNFTLKIRSTKLEDSAMYFCASSERSYSNQPQHFGDGTRLSIL.

This clone showed up just once. This chain connects TRBV2 to TRBJ1-1; D unclear. The germline V gene encodes CDR1 SNHLY and CDR2 FYNNEI. This CDR3 has 14 residues. Trimming pared 1 base from V and 11 bases from J, leaving 17 bases between. The CDR3 region has the DNA TGTGCCAGCAGTGAAGATTCTGGGGATTGGAGGGCTTTCTTT. Amino acid sequence: CASSEDSGDWRAFF.

The J gene is TRBJ2-7, the V gene TRBV28; D may be TRBD1 (6 bases). Germline CDR1 is MDHEN and CDR2 is SYDVKM. The CDR3 is 15 amino acids. Trimming stripped 10 bases from V and 5 bases from J, with 24 bases between. The CDR3, as DNA: TGTGCCACCATTCTCCCCGGGACATTACATGACGAGCAGTACTTC. Protein sequence: CATILPGTLHDEQYF.

This rearrangement joins TRBV29-1 to TRBJ2-1, with 8 bases that match TRBD2. V was pared by 7 bases and J by 4 bases, with 6 bases of the junction left unmatched. Germline CDR1 reads SQVTM; CDR2 reads ANQGSEA. The CDR3 covers 13 residues. CDR3 nucleotide sequence: TGCAGCGCCGGGAGGGGGGGTTACAATGAGCAGTTCTTC. This translates into CSAGRGGYNEQFF.

This chain uses TRBV5-5 with TRBJ2-3, with D tentatively TRBD2 (6 bases). Germline values: CDR1 SGHKS, CDR2 YYEKEE (reference sequence). CDR3 length: 15 amino acids. Trimming took off 5 bases at V and 6 bases at J, with 19 bases between the two ends. The CDR3 coding sequence is TGTGCCAGCAGACATGGGTTCGAGGGGAGGGATACGCAGTATTTT. Its translation is CASRHGFEGRDTQYF.

The sample holds one count of this clone. A read error may account for a junction end that differs from germline. The chain carries TRBV6-1 and TRBJ1-1, with D possibly matching TRBD1 (6 bases). The length of the CDR3 is 15 residues. Germline-derived CDR1 and CDR2 are MNHNS and SASEGT. The CDR3 DNA follows: TGTGCCAGCAGCGAAGTCGGGGGGCTTAATCCGGAAGCTTTCTTT. The encoded protein is CASSEVGGLNPEAFF.

The chain couples TRBV5-4 to TRBJ1-2, with 10 bases aligning to TRBD1. This CDR3 region has 17 residues. Looked up from germline, CDR1 is SGHNT and CDR2 is YYREEE (reference sequence). V shed 6 bases, J shed 3 bases, and the junction held 14 bases outside the gene matches. CDR3: CASTFDRGHPVDYGYTF. The CDR3 DNA sequence: TGTGCCAGCACCTTCGACAGGGGGCACCCTGTTGACTATGGCTACACCTTC.

The chain employs TRBV30 and TRBJ1-2; D perhaps matches TRBD1 (5 bases). Looked up from germline, CDR1 is GTSNPN and CDR2 is SVGIG (reference sequence). This CDR3 contains 14 residues. Trimming took off 4 bases at V and 4 bases at J, with 16 bases between the two ends. CDR3 nucleotides: TGTGCCTGGAATCCGGGGGAGTTCTTCTATGGCTACACCTTC. Its translation: CAWNPGEFFYGYTF.

The CDR3 reads CASSPRGGFSGNTIYF. CDR3 nucleotide sequence: TGTGCCAGCAGCCCCCGAGGCGGTTTCTCTGGAAACACCATATATTTT. The rearrangement uses TRBV11-2 and TRBJ1-3; no firm D call. From germline, CDR1 is SGHAT and CDR2 FQNNGV. The CDR3 is 16 amino acids. V gave up 5 bases and J gave up 0 bases, with 14 bases separating them.

The gene calls are TRBV12-3 or TRBV12-4 and TRBJ1-2, with 7 bases fitting TRBD1. V trimming: 7 bases; J trimming: 7 bases; junction bases outside the gene matches: 6. The CDR3 loop spans 12 amino acids. CDR3 DNA sequence: TGTGCCAGCACCCCAGGGGACAGTGGCTACACCTTC. Amino acid sequence: CASTPGDSGYTF.